These 26 T cell receptor beta chains were sequenced from one sample in a study of shared clonotypes between healthy human individuals. Some clones are missing from TCRdb's copy, which holds only in-frame ones; the method was immunoSEQ multiplex PCR. The table includes about 2.1 million clones, roughly 95% detected once. In the naive CD8 group, cells lacked CD45RO and were positively selected for CCR7, so terminally differentiated effector memory CD45RA+ cells were left out. Sequenced: naive CD8+ T cells from PBMCs. The source of these receptors is a man aged 18 to 29 in good health. Some clones in this sample may be carry-over from other donors' samples.

The V call is TRBV6-5, the J call TRBJ2-3, with TRBD2 matching 7 bases. The germline V gene has CDR1 MNHEY and CDR2 SVGAGI. V trimming: 3 bases; J trimming: 4 bases; junction bases outside the gene matches: 4. This CDR3 region has 14 residues. The CDR3 loop reads CASSYFAGADTQYF. In DNA, the CDR3 is TGTGCCAGCAGTTATTTTGCGGGAGCAGATACGCAGTATTTT.

J is TRBJ1-1 and V is TRBV19, with TRBD1 matching 7 bases. Germline loops: CDR1 LNHDA, CDR2 SQIVND (reference sequence). This CDR3 has 16 amino acids. The V segment lost 4 bases and the J segment 5 bases; nucleotides outside the gene matches: 13. CDR3 DNA: TGTGCCAGTAGTAAGACCCCAACAGGGGATGGAACTGAAGCTTTCTTT. Its protein is CASSKTPTGDGTEAFF.

With respect to this clone: Other DNA sequences in this sample translate to the same CDR3. V is TRBV19 and J is TRBJ1-5; no reliable D call. This CDR3 contains 12 residues. The germline V gene has CDR1 LNHDA and CDR2 SQIVND (reference sequence). Deletions cut 3 bases from V and 1 base from J, with 1 base between. Here the CDR3 DNA reads TGTGCCAGTAGTATGAGCAATCAGCCCCAGCATTTT. This gives the protein CASSMSNQPQHF.

The V call is TRBV28, the J call TRBJ1-6; tentative D call: TRBD1 (5 bases). The CDR3 consists of 18 residues. V lost 3 bases, J lost 7 bases, and 22 bases lay in between. Germline V gene data show CDR1 as MDHEN and CDR2 as SYDVKM. The CDR3 is CASSFTLRPGPENSPLHF. Here the CDR3 DNA reads TGTGCCAGCAGTTTTACTCTCCGGCCGGGGCCTGAGAATTCACCCCTCCACTTT.

This chain uses TRBV28 with TRBJ2-5, with D unclear. The germline CDR1 and CDR2 sequences are MDHEN and SYDVKM. The germline V and J ends were trimmed by 3 bases and 5 bases, with 7 bases remaining between them. This CDR3 region has 12 residues. The chain's CDR3 is CASSLPRETQYF. CDR3 coding DNA: TGTGCCAGCAGTTTGCCCAGGGAGACCCAGTACTTC.

The rearrangement links TRBV25-1 to TRBJ1-2; D possibly corresponds to TRBD1 (6 bases). The CDR3 is 15 residues long. The V gene's germline CDR1 is MGHDK and CDR2 SYGVNS. Between the trimmed V and J ends, which lost 4 bases and 6 bases, there was a span of 18 bases. In DNA, the CDR3 is TGTGCCAGCAGTGTTAGGGGGGCCGTTGTCAATGGCTACACCTTC. Protein product: CASSVRGAVVNGYTF.

This clone has only one observation. This chain links TRBV7-9 with TRBJ1-2; 7 bases are shared with TRBD1. Germline V gives CDR1 SEHNR, CDR2 FQNEAQ (reference sequence). The CDR3 totals 13 residues. Unmatched junction bases numbered 4, after V lost 6 bases and J lost 3 bases. CDR3 sequence: CASRETGDYGYTF. CDR3 bases: TGTGCCAGCAGGGAAACAGGGGACTATGGCTACACCTTC. Filled out from reference TRBV7-9 and TRBJ1-2, the complete variable domain reads DTGVSQNPRHKITKRGQNVTFRCDPISEHNRLYWYRQTLGQGPEFLTYFQNEAQLEKSRLLSDRFSAERPKGSFSTLEIQRTEQGDSAMYLCASRETGDYGYTFGSGTRLTVV.

The V call is TRBV6-1, the J call TRBJ1-2, with TRBD1 identical over 8 bases. Germline assignment: CDR1 MNHNS and CDR2 SASEGT. The CDR3 spans 15 residues. V shed 4 bases and J 1 base; nucleotides not matched to a gene: 5. The CDR3 DNA is TGTGCCAGCAGTGGCCGGGACAGGCATAACTATGGCTACACCTTC. It yields the protein CASSGRDRHNYGYTF.

The chain carries TRBV11-2 and TRBJ2-4; TRBD2 is a possible D gene (6 bases). V was pared by 3 bases and J by 1 base, with 16 bases between. The germline CDR1 and CDR2 sequences are SGHAT and FQNNGV. The CDR3 loop spans 17 amino acids. CDR3 sequence: CASSFLEGIRAKNIQYF. CDR3 nucleotides: TGTGCCAGCAGCTTTCTGGAGGGAATAAGGGCCAAAAACATTCAGTACTTC.

This chain uses TRBV6-1 with TRBJ2-1; D perhaps matches TRBD1 (6 bases). Germline V gene data show CDR1 as MNHNS and CDR2 as SASEGT. This CDR3 has 15 residues. Trimming shortened V by 8 bases and J by 3 bases, and 17 bases separated the two germline ends. The CDR3 nucleotides read TGTGCCAGCGATTATCGGGACACAGTCTACAATGAGCAGTTCTTC. Translated: CASDYRDTVYNEQFF.

The rearrangement links TRBV2 to TRBJ1-1; D is unresolved. CDR3 length equals 14 residues. The V and J ends lost 0 bases and 1 base respectively, with 6 bases between them. Germline-derived CDR1 and CDR2 are SNHLY and FYNNEI. Written as DNA, the CDR3 is TGTGCCAGCAGTGAAGCGCCGGGGAACACTGAAGCTTTCTTT. This codes for CASSEAPGNTEAFF.

The chain couples TRBV6-6 to TRBJ1-1; possible D gene TRBD1, 5 bases. V was shortened by 5 bases and J by 4 bases, with 14 bases between the two germline ends. The CDR3 is 14 amino acids. Germline V gene lookup returns CDR1 MNHNY and CDR2 SVGAGI (reference sequence). The CDR3 spells CASSSRVGGTEAFF. CDR3 sequence (DNA): TGTGCCAGCAGTAGCAGGGTTGGGGGCACTGAAGCTTTCTTT.

The chain recombines TRBV7-6 with TRBJ2-3; TRBD1 is a possible D gene (5 bases). CDR3 length equals 15 residues. The V end lost 3 bases, the J end lost 2 bases, and 12 bases lay between the germline ends. Germline V CDR1 and CDR2: SGHVS, FNYEAQ. The CDR3 nucleotides read TGTGCCAGCAGCTTGGTCAGGGCAAACACAGATACGCAGTATTTT. It translates to CASSLVRANTDTQYF. Together with reference TRBV7-6 and TRBJ2-3, the CDR3 gives the full variable domain: GAGVSQSPRYKVTKRGQDVALRCDPISGHVSLYWYRQALGQGPEFLTYFNYEAQQDKSGLPNDRFSAERPEGSISTLTIQRTEQRDSAMYRCASSLVRANTDTQYFGPGTRLTVL.

The V call is TRBV7-9, the J call TRBJ2-1, with TRBD1 identical over 12 bases. The trim removed 5 bases at V and 10 bases at J, leaving 9 bases unmatched. The CDR3 spans 15 residues. Germline values: CDR1 SEHNR, CDR2 FQNEAQ (reference sequence). CDR3 amino acids: CASSPGQGALWEQFF. The CDR3 DNA follows: TGTGCCAGCAGCCCGGGACAGGGGGCTTTATGGGAGCAGTTCTTC.

This chain uses TRBV19 with TRBJ2-7, with 7 bases aligning to TRBD2. V lost 1 base to trimming and J lost 5 bases; unmatched junction nucleotides: 14. CDR1 and CDR2 from the germline V gene are LNHDA and SQIVND (reference sequence). This CDR3 is 17 amino acids long. The CDR3 sequence is CASSIGRSGAASNEQYF. The CDR3 bases are TGTGCCAGTAGTATAGGTAGGAGCGGGGCGGCCTCGAACGAGCAGTACTTC.

This clone was detected only once. The CDR3 spells CASSLDLGTSLYYTF. CDR3 nucleotides: TGCGCCAGCAGCTTGGATCTGGGGACATCCCTATACTACACCTTC. The chain is built from TRBV5-1 and TRBJ1-2; D possibly corresponds to TRBD1 (6 bases). The V gene lost 0 bases and the J gene lost 10 bases, with 19 bases spanning the gap. CDR1 SGHRS and CDR2 YFSETQ come from the germline V gene. This CDR3 is built from 15 residues.

This chain links TRBV18 with TRBJ1-4; TRBD1 matches at 8 bases. Germline V CDR1 and CDR2: KGHSH, LQKENI. With V trimmed by 4 bases and J by 4 bases, 2 bases remained unmatched. The CDR3 loop spans 14 amino acids. Here the CDR3 reads CASSQDRDNEKLFF. Written as DNA, the CDR3 is TGTGCCAGCTCACAGGACAGGGATAATGAAAAACTGTTTTTT.

CDR3 sequence: CASSDGLGGLTYEQYF. CDR3 DNA sequence: TGTGCCAGCAGTGATGGTCTTGGGGGGTTGACCTACGAGCAGTACTTC. The chain couples TRBV2 to TRBJ2-7, with D possibly TRBD2 on 6 matching bases. The CDR3 length is 16 residues. The V end lost 3 bases, the J end lost 2 bases, and 17 bases lay between the germline ends. In germline, CDR1 is SNHLY, CDR2 FYNNEI. Complete variable domain (other parts from reference TRBV2 and TRBJ2-7): EPEVTQTPSHQVTQMGQEVILRCVPISNHLYFYWYRQILGQKVEFLVSFYNNEISEKSEIFDDQFSVERPDGSNFTLKIRSTKLEDSAMYFCASSDGLGGLTYEQYFGPGTRLTVT.

The CDR3 region has the DNA TGTGCCAGCAGCCCGCGCAGGGGAAGGGGTGAGCAGTTCTTC. Translating gives CASSPRRGRGEQFF. This rearrangement joins TRBV14 to TRBJ2-1; tentatively, D is TRBD1 (6 bases). V gave up 4 bases and J gave up 9 bases, with 16 bases separating them. CDR3 length: 14 residues. Germline lookup yields CDR1 SGHDN and CDR2 FVKESK.

The chain joins TRBV5-6 to TRBJ2-2; 7 nucleotides line up with TRBD1. The CDR3 contains 16 residues. Trimming took 2 bases from V and 1 from J; bases not matched to a gene: 5. From germline, CDR1 is SGHDT and CDR2 YYEEEE. The CDR3 spells CASSFRQGWNTGELFF. CDR3 sequence (DNA): TGTGCCAGCAGCTTCAGACAGGGATGGAACACCGGGGAGCTGTTTTTT.

The chain employs TRBV5-1 and TRBJ2-7; D may be TRBD2 (7 bases). The germline V gene encodes CDR1 SGHRS and CDR2 YFSETQ. The germline V and J ends were trimmed by 4 bases and 6 bases, with 20 bases remaining between them. The CDR3 has 15 residues. The CDR3: CASSPKGGESGEQYF. The DNA for the CDR3 is TGCGCCAGCAGCCCAAAAGGGGGGGAGAGCGGCGAGCAGTACTTC.

The chain has TRBV4-3 and TRBJ1-1; D possibly corresponds to TRBD1 (6 bases). Trimming removed 0 bases from V and 4 bases from J, with 24 bases in between. Germline V lookup: CDR1 LGHNA, CDR2 YSLEER. This CDR3 is 19 amino acids long. CDR3 sequence reads: CASSQDRSGRGFRGTEAFF. The CDR3 coding sequence is TGCGCCAGCAGCCAAGATCGCTCAGGGAGGGGGTTCCGGGGCACTGAAGCTTTCTTT.

The rearrangement joins TRBV28 to TRBJ2-2, with 7 bases identical to TRBD1. CDR3 length: 15 amino acids. CDR1 MDHEN and CDR2 SYDVKM come from the germline V gene. The V gene end was trimmed by 2 bases and the J gene end by 5 bases; junction bases not matched to a gene: 5. The CDR3, as DNA: TGTGCCAGCAGTTTACGCCAGGGGGTGACCGGGGAGCTGTTTTTT. Translating it yields CASSLRQGVTGELFF.

The chain employs TRBV13 and TRBJ2-3; D possibly corresponds to TRBD1 (6 bases). The CDR3 has 14 amino acids. V was clipped by 5 bases and J by 6 bases, with 15 bases between them. Germline V gene sequence: CDR1 PRHDT, CDR2 FYEKMQ (reference sequence). The chain's CDR3 is CASSPITGIDTQYF. CDR3 DNA sequence: TGTGCCAGCAGCCCCATTACAGGGATTGATACGCAGTATTTT. Full variable domain (outside the CDR3, taken from reference TRBV13 and TRBJ2-3): AAGVIQSPRHLIKEKRETATLKCYPIPRHDTVYWYQQGPGQDPQFLISFYEKMQSDKGSIPDRFSAQQFSDYHSELNMSSLELGDSALYFCASSPITGIDTQYFGPGTRLTVL.

V usage is TRBV6-1 and J usage is TRBJ1-5; D is uncertain. Germline CDR1 and CDR2: MNHNS and SASEGT. The V end lost 3 bases, the J end lost 2 bases, and 14 bases lay between the germline ends. The CDR3 has 16 residues. DNA for the CDR3: TGTGCCAGCAGTGATTGGCACTCCGAGGGCAATCAGCCCCAGCATTTT. Protein sequence: CASSDWHSEGNQPQHF.

The V and J genes are TRBV25-1 and TRBJ2-1; 11 bases agree with TRBD2. V lost 5 bases, J lost 7 bases, and 10 bases stayed unmatched. The CDR3 runs to 16 residues. Germline V gives CDR1 MGHDK, CDR2 SYGVNS. CDR3 nucleotide sequence: TGTGCCAGCAGTTCGCGACTAGCGGGAAGGAGTAATGAGCAGTTCTTC. Its protein product is CASSSRLAGRSNEQFF.